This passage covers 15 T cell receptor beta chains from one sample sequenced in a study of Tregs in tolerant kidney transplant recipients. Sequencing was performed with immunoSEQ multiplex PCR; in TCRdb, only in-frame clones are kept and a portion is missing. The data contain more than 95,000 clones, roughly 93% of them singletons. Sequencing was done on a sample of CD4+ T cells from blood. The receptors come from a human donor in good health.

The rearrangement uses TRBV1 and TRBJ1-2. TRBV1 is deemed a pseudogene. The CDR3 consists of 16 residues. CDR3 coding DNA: TGCACCCCCAGCCTAAAGTCGGGGGTGGCTAACTATGGCTACACCTTC. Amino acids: CTPSLKSGVANYGYTF.

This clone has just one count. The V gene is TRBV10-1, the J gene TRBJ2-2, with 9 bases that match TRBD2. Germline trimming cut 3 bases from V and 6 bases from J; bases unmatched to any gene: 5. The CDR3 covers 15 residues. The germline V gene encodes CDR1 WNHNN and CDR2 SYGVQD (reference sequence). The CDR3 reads CASSEGGRAPGELFF. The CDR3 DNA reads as TGCGCCAGCAGTGAAGGCGGGAGGGCCCCCGGGGAGCTGTTTTTT.

CDR3 in amino acids: CASGSGGGAYGYTF. In nucleotides, the CDR3 is TGTGCCAGCGGCTCCGGGGGCGGTGCCTATGGCTACACCTTC. V is TRBV5-6 and J is TRBJ1-2; a weak D match, TRBD1 (6 bases). This CDR3 spans 14 amino acids. Germline lookup yields CDR1 SGHDT and CDR2 YYEEEE. Trimming took 7 bases from V and 4 from J, leaving 17 bases between them. Based on the CDR3 plus reference TRBV5-6 and TRBJ1-2, the full variable domain is DAGVTQSPTHLIKTRGQQVTLRCSPKSGHDTVSWYQQALGQGPQFIFQYYEEEERQRGNFPDRFSGHQFPNYSSELNVNALLLGDSALYLCASGSGGGAYGYTFGSGTRLTVV.

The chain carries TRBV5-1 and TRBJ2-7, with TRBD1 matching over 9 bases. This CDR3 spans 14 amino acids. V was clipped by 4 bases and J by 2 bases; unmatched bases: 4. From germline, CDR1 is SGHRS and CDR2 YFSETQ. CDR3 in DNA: TGCGCCAGCAGCATCCGACAGGGGGCCTACGAGCAGTACTTC. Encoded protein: CASSIRQGAYEQYF.

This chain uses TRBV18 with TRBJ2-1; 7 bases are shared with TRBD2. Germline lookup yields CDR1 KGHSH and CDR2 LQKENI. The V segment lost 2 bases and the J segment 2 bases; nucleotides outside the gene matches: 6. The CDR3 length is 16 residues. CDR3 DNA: TGTGCCAGCTCACCAACGGGCGGGAGAGCCTACAATGAGCAGTTCTTC. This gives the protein CASSPTGGRAYNEQFF.

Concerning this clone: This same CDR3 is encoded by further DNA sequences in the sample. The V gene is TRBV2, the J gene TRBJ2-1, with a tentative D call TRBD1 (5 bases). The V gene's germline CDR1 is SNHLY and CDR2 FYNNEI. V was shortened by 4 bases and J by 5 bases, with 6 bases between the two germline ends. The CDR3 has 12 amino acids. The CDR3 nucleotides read TGTGCCAGCAGTGTGGGGCACAATGAGCAGTTCTTC. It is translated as CASSVGHNEQFF.

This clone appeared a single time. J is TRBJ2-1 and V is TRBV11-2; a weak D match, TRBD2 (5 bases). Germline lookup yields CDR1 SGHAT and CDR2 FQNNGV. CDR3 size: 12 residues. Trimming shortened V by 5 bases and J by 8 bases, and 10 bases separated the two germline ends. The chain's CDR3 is CASSMRVDEQFF. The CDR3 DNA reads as TGTGCCAGCAGCATGAGGGTAGATGAGCAGTTCTTC.

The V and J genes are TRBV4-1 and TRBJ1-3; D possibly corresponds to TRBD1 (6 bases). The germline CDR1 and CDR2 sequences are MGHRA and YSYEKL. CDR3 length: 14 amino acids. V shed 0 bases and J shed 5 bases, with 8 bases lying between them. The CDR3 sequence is CASSQEGTRNTIYF. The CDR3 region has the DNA TGCGCCAGCAGCCAAGAAGGGACACGAAACACCATATATTTT.

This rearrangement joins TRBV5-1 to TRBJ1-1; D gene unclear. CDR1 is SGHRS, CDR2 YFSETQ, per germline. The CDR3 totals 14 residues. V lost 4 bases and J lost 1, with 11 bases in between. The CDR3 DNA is TGCGCCAGCAGCCTGAACCCGGAGAACACTGAAGCTTTCTTT. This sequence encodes CASSLNPENTEAFF.

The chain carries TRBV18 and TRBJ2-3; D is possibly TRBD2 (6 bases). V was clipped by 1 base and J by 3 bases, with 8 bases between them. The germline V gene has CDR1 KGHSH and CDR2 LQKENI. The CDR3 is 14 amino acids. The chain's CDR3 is CASSPRGTTDTQYF. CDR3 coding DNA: TGTGCCAGCTCACCACGGGGGACTACAGATACGCAGTATTTT.

CDR3 sequence reads: CASSTGTSGKDTQYF. CDR3 DNA sequence: TGTGCCAGCAGCACCGGGACTAGCGGGAAGGATACGCAGTATTTT. The chain employs TRBV7-9 and TRBJ2-3; 13 bases are shared with TRBD2. The germline CDR1 and CDR2 sequences are SEHNR and FQNEAQ (reference sequence). The CDR3 spans 15 residues. J lost 6 bases, V lost 5 bases, and 5 bases had no gene match.

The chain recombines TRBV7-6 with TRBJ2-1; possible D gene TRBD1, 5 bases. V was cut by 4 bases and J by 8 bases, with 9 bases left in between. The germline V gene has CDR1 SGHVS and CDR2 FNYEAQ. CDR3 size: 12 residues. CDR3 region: CASSSQGYEQFF. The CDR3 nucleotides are TGTGCCAGCAGCTCCCAGGGTTATGAGCAGTTCTTC.

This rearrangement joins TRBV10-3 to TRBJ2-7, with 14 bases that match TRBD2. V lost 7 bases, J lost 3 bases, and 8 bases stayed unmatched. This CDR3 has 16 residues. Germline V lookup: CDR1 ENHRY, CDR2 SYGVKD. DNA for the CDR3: TGTGCCATCATTAGGACTAGCGGGGGGAATTTCTACGAGCAGTACTTC. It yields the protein CAIIRTSGGNFYEQYF.

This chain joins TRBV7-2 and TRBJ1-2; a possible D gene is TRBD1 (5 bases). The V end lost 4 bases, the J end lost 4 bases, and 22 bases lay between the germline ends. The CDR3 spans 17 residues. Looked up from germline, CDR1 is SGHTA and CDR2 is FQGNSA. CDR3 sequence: CASSSLFPGRDGYGYTF. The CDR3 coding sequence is TGTGCCAGCAGCTCCTTATTCCCAGGGAGGGATGGCTATGGCTACACCTTC.

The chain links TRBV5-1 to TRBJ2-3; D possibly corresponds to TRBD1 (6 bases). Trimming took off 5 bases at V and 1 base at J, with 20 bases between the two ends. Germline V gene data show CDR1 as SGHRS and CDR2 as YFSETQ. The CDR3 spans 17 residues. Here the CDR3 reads CASREGQPGYGTDTQYF. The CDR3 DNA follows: TGCGCCAGCAGAGAAGGACAGCCCGGGTATGGCACAGATACGCAGTATTTT.